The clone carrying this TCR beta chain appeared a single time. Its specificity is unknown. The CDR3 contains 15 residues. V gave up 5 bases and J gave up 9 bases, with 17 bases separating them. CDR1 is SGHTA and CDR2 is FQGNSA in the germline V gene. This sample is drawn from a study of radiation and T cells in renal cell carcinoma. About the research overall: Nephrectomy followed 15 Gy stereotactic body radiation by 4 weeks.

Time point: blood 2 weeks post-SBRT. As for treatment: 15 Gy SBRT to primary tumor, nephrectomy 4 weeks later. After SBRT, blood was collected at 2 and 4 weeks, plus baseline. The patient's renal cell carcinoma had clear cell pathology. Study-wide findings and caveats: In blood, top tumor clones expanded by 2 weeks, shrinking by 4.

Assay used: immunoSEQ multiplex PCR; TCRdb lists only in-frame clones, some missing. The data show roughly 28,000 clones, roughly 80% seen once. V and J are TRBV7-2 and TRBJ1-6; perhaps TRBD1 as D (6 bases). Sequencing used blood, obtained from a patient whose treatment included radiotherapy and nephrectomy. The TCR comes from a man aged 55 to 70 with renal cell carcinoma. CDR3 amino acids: CASSPQGQSVSPLHF. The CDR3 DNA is TGTGCCAGCAGCCCACAGGGCCAATCAGTTTCACCCCTCCACTTT.